The 3 T cell receptor beta chains reported below all come from one sample, sequenced in a study of vaccination effects on CD4 cells after COVID-19. For these receptors, no antigen is known. Only in-frame clones appear in the TCRdb table, and some are missing; sequencing was by immunoSEQ multiplex PCR. This sample has tens of thousands of clones, with around 77% found just once. ViraFEST assay sequencing came after antigen-specific CD4+ T cells were expanded with viral peptide pools. CD4+ T cell isolation took place after 10 days of culture. Previously uninfected by SARS-CoV-2, the vaccine recipients also showed negative nucleocapsid antibodies. The sequenced sample was CD4+ T cells from PBMCs cultured with HCoV-NL63 spike peptides, obtained before COVID-19 vaccination. The receptors were sampled from a human donor who received a COVID-19 vaccine.

The rearrangement joins TRBV18 to TRBJ2-3; D unclear. The CDR3 covers 12 residues. V lost 6 bases to trimming and J lost 6 bases, with 10 bases between them. Per the germline V gene, CDR1 is KGHSH and CDR2 is LQKENI. As DNA, the CDR3 is TGTGCCAGCTCCCTAGACCGGGATACGCAGTATTTT. This gives the protein CASSLDRDTQYF.

The chain couples TRBV9 to TRBJ2-2; 7 nucleotides agree with TRBD1. Germline V gene sequence: CDR1 SGDLS, CDR2 YYNGEE. This CDR3 is 16 amino acids long. V was pared by 4 bases and J by 1 base, with 7 bases of the junction left unmatched. CDR3 DNA: TGTGCCAGCAGCCCCCGGACAGGTCAGAACACCGGGGAGCTGTTTTTT. It encodes CASSPRTGQNTGELFF.

The chain recombines TRBV14 with TRBJ2-6, with TRBD1 identical over 12 bases. After removal of 4 bases from V and 5 bases from J, the junction contained 6 bases not matched to a gene. CDR3 length: 17 amino acids. Germline V CDR1 and CDR2: SGHDN, FVKESK. In DNA, the CDR3 is TGTGCCAGCAGCCTTGGGACAGGGGGCTTCTGGGCCAACGTCCTGACTTTC. Protein product: CASSLGTGGFWANVLTF.